A single sample gave rise to the 6 T cell receptor beta chains below, sequenced in a study of identical twins. TCRdb reprocessed the 5' RACE reads via MiXCR and lists one record per CDR3 protein. The table shows a few hundred thousand distinct CDR3 sequences, with approximately 8% occurring only once. This same sample was also taken into another study, of yellow fever vaccine responses in identical twins.

The sample taken for sequencing was memory (CD45RO+) T cells sorted from blood. These receptors were collected from a woman younger than 35 in good health.

There are a few counts of this clonotype. This chain connects TRBV27 to TRBJ2-1; TRBD2 matches 7 bases. V shed 2 bases and J 1 base; nucleotides not matched to a gene: 2. The CDR3 spans 15 residues. In germline, CDR1 is MNHEY, CDR2 SMNVEV (reference sequence). CDR3: CASSLNGRSYNEQFF. CDR3 DNA: TGTGCCAGCAGTTTAAACGGGAGGTCCTACAATGAGCAGTTCTTC.

This clonotype was counted ten times or more. The chain couples TRBV4-1 to TRBJ2-1, with 7 nucleotides matching TRBD2. The CDR3 runs to 13 residues. J lost 15 bases, V lost 2 bases, and 10 bases had no gene match. Germline V gene sequence: CDR1 MGHRA, CDR2 YSYEKL. CDR3: CASSQPTTSTLFF. Written as DNA, the CDR3 is TGCGCCAGCAGCCAACCCACGACTAGCACCTTGTTCTTC.

The table lists this clonotype with a few counts. This rearrangement joins TRBV5-6 to TRBJ1-1; no clear D. The CDR3 covers 16 residues. Germline V lookup: CDR1 SGHDT, CDR2 YYEEEE. Between the trimmed V and J ends, which lost 3 bases and 0 bases, there was a span of 15 bases. CDR3 protein: CASSSETRTVNTEAFF. The CDR3 bases are TGTGCCAGCAGCTCCGAGACCCGGACGGTGAACACTGAAGCTTTCTTT.

Many counts were recorded for this clonotype. The gene calls are TRBV3-1 and TRBJ2-1, with 15 bases lining up with TRBD2. Germline V gene data show CDR1 as LGHDT and CDR2 as YNNKEL (reference sequence). J gave up 7 bases and V 4 bases, and 2 bases lay outside the gene matches. The CDR3 has 15 residues. CDR3 nucleotides: TGTGCCAGCAGCCTCGGGACTAGCGGGAGGAATGAGCAGTTCTTC. Its translation: CASSLGTSGRNEQFF.

The chain uses TRBV12-3 or TRBV12-4 and TRBJ1-5, with TRBD1 as a possible D gene (6 bases). The CDR3 consists of 16 residues. V was shortened by 5 bases and J by 1 base, with 15 bases between the two germline ends. CDR3 DNA sequence: TGTGCCAGCAGTCTTCAATTTACAGGGAGCAATCAGCCCCAGCATTTT. Its protein is CASSLQFTGSNQPQHF.

This clonotype was detected many times. V is TRBV10-3 and J is TRBJ2-3; D is perhaps TRBD1 or TRBD2 (5 bases each). In germline, CDR1 is ENHRY, CDR2 SYGVKD. The CDR3 runs to 16 residues. Between the trimmed V and J ends, which lost 2 bases and 1 base, there was a span of 13 bases. The CDR3 DNA reads as TGTGCCATCAGTGAGAGGGGTGGGGGACGCACAGATACGCAGTATTTT. This encodes CAISERGGGRTDTQYF.